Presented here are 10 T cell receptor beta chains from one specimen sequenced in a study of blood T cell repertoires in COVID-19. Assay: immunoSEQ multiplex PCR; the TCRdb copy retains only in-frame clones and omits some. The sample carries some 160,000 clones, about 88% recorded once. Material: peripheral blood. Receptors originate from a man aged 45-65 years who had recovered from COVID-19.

CDR3 residues: CATRRINEKLFF. CDR3 sequence (DNA): TGTGCCACCAGGCGGATTAATGAAAAACTGTTTTTT. The V and J genes are TRBV15 and TRBJ1-4; no reliable D call. This CDR3 is 12 amino acids long. The germline gives CDR1 LNHNV, CDR2 YYDKDF (reference sequence). The ends were cut back, 6 bases at V and 4 bases at J, with 6 bases in the middle.

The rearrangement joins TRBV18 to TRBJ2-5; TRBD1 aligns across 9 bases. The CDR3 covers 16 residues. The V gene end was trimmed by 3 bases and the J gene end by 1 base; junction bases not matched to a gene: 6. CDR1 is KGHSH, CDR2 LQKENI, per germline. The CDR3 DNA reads TGTGCCAGCTCACCGGGTTTGGGACAGGGCCAAGAGACCCAGTACTTC. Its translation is CASSPGLGQGQETQYF.

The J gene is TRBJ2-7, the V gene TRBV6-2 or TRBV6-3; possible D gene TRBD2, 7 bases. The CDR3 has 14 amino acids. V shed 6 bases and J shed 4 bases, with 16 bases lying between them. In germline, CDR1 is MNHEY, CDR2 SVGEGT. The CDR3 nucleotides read TGTGCCAGCAGCCACCGGGGGGCGCGGTACGAGCAGTACTTC. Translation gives CASSHRGARYEQYF.

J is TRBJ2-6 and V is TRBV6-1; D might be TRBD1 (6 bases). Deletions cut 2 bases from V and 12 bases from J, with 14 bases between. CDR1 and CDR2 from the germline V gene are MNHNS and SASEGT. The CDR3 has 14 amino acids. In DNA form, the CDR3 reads TGTGCCAGCAGTGAAAGGGGGAGCTTGGGCGTCCTGACTTTC. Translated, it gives CASSERGSLGVLTF.

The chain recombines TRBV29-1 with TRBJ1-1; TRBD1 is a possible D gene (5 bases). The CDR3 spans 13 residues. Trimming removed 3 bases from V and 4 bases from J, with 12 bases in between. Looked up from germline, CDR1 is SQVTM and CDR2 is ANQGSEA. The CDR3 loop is CSVDSQGGTEAFF. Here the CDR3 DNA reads TGCAGCGTTGATAGTCAGGGTGGCACTGAAGCTTTCTTT.

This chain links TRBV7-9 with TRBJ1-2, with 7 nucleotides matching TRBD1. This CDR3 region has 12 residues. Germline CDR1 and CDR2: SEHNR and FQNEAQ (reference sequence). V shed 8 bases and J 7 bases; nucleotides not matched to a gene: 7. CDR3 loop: CASERQGGGYTF. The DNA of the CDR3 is TGTGCCAGCGAAAGACAGGGAGGTGGCTACACCTTC.

CDR3 DNA: TGTGCCAGCAGCCCATCGACAGGGGGTCGGAATCAGCCCCAGCATTTT. It specifies CASSPSTGGRNQPQHF. The V gene is TRBV7-6, the J gene TRBJ1-5, with 9 bases that match TRBD1. This CDR3 is 16 amino acids long. Trimming removed 5 bases from V and 4 bases from J; junction bases left unmatched: 9. Germline V gene lookup returns CDR1 SGHVS and CDR2 FNYEAQ.

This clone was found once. In DNA form, the CDR3 reads TGCGCCAGCAGCCAAGAAGCAGCGCCAAACACCGGGGAGCTGTTTTTT. This encodes CASSQEAAPNTGELFF. V is TRBV4-1 and J is TRBJ2-2; the D is unclear. CDR3 length equals 16 residues. CDR1 and CDR2 from the germline V gene are MGHRA and YSYEKL. Trimming cost V 0 bases and J 2 bases, with 10 bases left between them.

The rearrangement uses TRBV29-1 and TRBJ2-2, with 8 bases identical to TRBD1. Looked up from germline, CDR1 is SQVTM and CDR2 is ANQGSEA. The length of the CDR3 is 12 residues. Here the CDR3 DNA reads TGCAGTATTACAGGGGGCACCGGGGAGCTGTTTTTT. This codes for CSITGGTGELFF.

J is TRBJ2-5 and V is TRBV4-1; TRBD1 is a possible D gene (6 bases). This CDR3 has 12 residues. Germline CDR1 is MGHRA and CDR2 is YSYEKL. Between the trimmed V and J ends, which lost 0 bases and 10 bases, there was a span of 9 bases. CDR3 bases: TGCGCCAGCAGCCAAGATGAGGGGGACCAGTACTTC. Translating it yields CASSQDEGDQYF.